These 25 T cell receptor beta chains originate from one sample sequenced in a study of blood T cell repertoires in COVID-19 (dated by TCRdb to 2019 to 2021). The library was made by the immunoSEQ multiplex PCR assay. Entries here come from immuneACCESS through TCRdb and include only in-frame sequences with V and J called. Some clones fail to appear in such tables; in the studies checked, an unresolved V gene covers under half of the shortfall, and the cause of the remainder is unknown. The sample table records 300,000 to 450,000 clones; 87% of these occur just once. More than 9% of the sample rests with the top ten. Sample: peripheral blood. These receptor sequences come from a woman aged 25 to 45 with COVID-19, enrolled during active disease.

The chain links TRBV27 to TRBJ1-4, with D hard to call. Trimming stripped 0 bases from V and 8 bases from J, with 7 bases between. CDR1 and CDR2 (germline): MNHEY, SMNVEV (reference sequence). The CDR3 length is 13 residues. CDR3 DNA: TGTGCCAGCAGTTTATCGCGGCCCGAAAAACTGTTTTTT. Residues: CASSLSRPEKLFF.

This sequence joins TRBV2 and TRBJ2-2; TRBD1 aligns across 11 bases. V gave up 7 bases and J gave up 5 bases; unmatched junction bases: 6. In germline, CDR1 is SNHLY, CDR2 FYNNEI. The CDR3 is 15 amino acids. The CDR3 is CASNGQGAQTGELFF. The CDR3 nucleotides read TGTGCCAGCAACGGACAGGGGGCGCAAACCGGGGAGCTGTTTTTT.

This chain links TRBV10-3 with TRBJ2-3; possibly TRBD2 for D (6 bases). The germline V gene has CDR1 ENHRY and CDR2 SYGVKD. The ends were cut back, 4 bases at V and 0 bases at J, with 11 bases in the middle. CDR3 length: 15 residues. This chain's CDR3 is CAISASAGSTDTQYF. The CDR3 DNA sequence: TGTGCCATCAGTGCCTCGGCGGGGAGCACAGATACGCAGTATTTT.

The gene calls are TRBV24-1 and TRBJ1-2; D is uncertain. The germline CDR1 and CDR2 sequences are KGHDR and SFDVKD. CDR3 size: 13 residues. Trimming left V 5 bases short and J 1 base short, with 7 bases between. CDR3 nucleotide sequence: TGTGCCACCAGTGTGTCAGTTAACTATGGCTACACCTTC. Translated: CATSVSVNYGYTF.

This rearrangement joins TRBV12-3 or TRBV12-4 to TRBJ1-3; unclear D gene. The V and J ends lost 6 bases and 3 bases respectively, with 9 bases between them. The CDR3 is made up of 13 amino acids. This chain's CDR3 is CASRDSGGNTIYF. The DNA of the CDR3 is TGTGCCAGCAGGGATTCGGGTGGAAACACCATATATTTT.

The CDR3 spells CASSLGTFTDTQYF. CDR3 coding DNA: TGTGCCAGCAGCTTAGGGACTTTTACAGATACGCAGTATTTT. V usage is TRBV11-2 and J usage is TRBJ2-3; possibly TRBD2 for D (5 bases). V shed 1 base and J shed 3 bases, with 8 bases lying between them. CDR3 length: 14 amino acids. Germline V gene data show CDR1 as SGHAT and CDR2 as FQNNGV.

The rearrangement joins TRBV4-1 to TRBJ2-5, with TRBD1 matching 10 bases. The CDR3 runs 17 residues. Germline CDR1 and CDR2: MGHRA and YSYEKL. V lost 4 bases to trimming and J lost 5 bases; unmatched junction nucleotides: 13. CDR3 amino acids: CASSLRRDRGMGETQYF. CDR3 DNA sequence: TGCGCCAGCAGCCTGCGAAGGGACAGGGGAATGGGGGAGACCCAGTACTTC.

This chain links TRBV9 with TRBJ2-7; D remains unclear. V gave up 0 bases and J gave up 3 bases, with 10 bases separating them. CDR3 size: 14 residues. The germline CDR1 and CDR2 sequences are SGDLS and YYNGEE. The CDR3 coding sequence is TGTGCCAGCAGCGTAGGAGGCTTAAACTACGAGCAGTACTTC. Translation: CASSVGGLNYEQYF.

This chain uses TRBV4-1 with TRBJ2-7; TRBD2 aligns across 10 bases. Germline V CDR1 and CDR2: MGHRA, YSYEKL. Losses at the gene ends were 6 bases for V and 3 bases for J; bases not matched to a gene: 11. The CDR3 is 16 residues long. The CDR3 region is CASRRLAGATGYEQYF. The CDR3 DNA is TGCGCCAGCAGGAGGCTAGCGGGAGCCACCGGCTACGAGCAGTACTTC.

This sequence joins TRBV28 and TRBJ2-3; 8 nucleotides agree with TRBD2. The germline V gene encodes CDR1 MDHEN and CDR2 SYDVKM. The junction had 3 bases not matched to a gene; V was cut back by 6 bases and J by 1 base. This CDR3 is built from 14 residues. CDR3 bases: TGTGCCAGCAGCTTTAGCGGGGGCACAGATACGCAGTATTTT. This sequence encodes CASSFSGGTDTQYF. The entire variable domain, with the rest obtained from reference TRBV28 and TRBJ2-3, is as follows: DVKVTQSSRYLVKRTGEKVFLECVQDMDHENMFWYRQDPGLGLRLIYFSYDVKMKEKGDIPEGYSVSREKKERFSLILESASTNQTSMYLCASSFSGGTDTQYFGPGTRLTVL.

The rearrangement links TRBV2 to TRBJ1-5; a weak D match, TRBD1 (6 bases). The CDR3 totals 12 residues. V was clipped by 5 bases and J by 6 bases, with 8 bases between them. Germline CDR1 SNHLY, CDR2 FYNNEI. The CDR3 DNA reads TGTGCCAGCAGTTACAGGGTTCAGCCCCAGCATTTT. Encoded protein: CASSYRVQPQHF. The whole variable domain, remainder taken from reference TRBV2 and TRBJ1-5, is EPEVTQTPSHQVTQMGQEVILRCVPISNHLYFYWYRQILGQKVEFLVSFYNNEISEKSEIFDDQFSVERPDGSNFTLKIRSTKLEDSAMYFCASSYRVQPQHFGDGTRLSIL.

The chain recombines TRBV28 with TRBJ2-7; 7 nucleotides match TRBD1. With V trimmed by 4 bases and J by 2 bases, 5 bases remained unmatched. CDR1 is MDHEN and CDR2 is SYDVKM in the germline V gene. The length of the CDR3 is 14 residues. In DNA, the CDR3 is TGTGCCAGCAGTTCCCCGGGACAGCCCTACGAGCAGTACTTC. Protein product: CASSSPGQPYEQYF.

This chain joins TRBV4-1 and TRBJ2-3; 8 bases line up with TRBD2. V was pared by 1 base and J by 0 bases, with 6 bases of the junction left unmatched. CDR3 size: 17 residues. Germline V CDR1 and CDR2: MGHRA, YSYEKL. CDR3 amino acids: CASSQVGSGRSTDTQYF. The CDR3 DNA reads TGCGCCAGCAGCCAAGTGGGGAGCGGGAGAAGCACAGATACGCAGTATTTT.

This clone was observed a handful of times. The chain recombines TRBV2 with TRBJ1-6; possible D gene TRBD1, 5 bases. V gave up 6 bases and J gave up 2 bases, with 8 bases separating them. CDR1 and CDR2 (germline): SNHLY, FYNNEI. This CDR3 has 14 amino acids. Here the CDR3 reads CASSVTAYNSPLHF. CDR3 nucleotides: TGTGCCAGCAGCGTGACAGCCTATAATTCACCCCTCCACTTT.

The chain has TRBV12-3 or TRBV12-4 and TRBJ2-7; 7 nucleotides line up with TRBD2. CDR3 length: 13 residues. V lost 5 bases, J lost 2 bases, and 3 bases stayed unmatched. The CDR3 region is CASSRDYTYEQYF. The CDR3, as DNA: TGTGCCAGCAGTCGGGACTACACCTACGAGCAGTACTTC.

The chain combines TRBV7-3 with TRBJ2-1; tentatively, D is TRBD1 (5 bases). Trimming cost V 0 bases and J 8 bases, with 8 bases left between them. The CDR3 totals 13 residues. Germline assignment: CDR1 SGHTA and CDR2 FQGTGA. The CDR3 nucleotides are TGTGCCAGCAGCTTAACGGGGCCCTATGAGCAGTTCTTC. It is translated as CASSLTGPYEQFF.

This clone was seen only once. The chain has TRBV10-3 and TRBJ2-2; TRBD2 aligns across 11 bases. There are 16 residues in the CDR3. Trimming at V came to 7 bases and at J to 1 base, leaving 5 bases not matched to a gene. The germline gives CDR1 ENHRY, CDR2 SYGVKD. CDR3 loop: CAIKSLAGVNTGELFF. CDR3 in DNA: TGTGCCATCAAATCACTAGCGGGAGTGAACACCGGGGAGCTGTTTTTT.

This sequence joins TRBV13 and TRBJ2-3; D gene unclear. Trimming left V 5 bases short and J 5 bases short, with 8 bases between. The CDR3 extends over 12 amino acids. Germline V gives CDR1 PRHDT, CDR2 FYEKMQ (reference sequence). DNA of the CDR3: TGTGCCAGCAGCCTCCTTATAGATACGCAGTATTTT. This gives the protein CASSLLIDTQYF.

CDR3 coding DNA: TGTGCCAGCAGCGTATTTGGCGGGAGCTCCTACAATGAGCAGTTCTTC. This codes for CASSVFGGSSYNEQFF. The chain combines TRBV9 with TRBJ2-1; 7 nucleotides line up with TRBD2. CDR1 and CDR2 from the germline V gene are SGDLS and YYNGEE. The ends lost 1 base at V and 0 bases at J; junction bases unmatched: 4. CDR3 length: 16 residues.

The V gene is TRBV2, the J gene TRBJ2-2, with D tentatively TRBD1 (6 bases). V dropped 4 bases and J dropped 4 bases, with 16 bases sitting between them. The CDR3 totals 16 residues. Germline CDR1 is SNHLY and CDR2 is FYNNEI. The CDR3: CASSVRVDRPTGELFF. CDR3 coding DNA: TGTGCCAGCAGTGTGAGGGTGGACAGACCCACCGGGGAGCTGTTTTTT.

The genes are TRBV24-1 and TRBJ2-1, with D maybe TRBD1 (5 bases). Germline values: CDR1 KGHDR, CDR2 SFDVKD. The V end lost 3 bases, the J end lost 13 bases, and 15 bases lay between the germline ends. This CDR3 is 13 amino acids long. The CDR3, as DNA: TGTGCCACCAGTGATAGAGACCCAAGGGGACAGTTCTTC. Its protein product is CATSDRDPRGQFF.

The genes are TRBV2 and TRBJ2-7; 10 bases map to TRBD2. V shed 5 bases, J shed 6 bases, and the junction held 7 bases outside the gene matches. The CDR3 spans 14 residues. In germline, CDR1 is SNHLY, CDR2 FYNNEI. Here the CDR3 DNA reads TGTGCCAGCAGTCTCCGGACTAGCGGAGTCGAGCAGTACTTC. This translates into CASSLRTSGVEQYF.

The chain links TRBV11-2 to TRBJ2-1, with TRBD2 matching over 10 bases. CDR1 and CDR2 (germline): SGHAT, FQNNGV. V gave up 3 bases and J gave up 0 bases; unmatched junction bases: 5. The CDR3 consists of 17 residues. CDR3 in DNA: TGTGCCAGCAGCTTTCGACTAGCGGGCTCCTCCTACAATGAGCAGTTCTTC. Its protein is CASSFRLAGSSYNEQFF. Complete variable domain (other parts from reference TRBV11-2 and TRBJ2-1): EAGVAQSPRYKIIEKRQSVAFWCNPISGHATLYWYQQILGQGPKLLIQFQNNGVVDDSQLPKDRFSAERLKGVDSTLKIQPAKLEDSAVYLCASSFRLAGSSYNEQFFGPGTRLTVL.

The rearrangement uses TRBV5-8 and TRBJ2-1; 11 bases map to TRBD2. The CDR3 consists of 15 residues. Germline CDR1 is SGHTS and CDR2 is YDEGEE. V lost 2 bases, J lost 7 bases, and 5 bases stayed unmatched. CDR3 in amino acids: CASSFPRLAGNEQFF. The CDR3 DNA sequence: TGTGCCAGCAGCTTTCCGAGACTAGCGGGGAATGAGCAGTTCTTC.

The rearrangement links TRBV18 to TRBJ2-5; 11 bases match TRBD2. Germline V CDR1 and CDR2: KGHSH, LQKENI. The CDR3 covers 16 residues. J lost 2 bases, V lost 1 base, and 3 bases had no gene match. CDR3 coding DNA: TGTGCCAGCTCACCACTAGCGGGAGGGCATCAAGAGACCCAGTACTTC. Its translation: CASSPLAGGHQETQYF.